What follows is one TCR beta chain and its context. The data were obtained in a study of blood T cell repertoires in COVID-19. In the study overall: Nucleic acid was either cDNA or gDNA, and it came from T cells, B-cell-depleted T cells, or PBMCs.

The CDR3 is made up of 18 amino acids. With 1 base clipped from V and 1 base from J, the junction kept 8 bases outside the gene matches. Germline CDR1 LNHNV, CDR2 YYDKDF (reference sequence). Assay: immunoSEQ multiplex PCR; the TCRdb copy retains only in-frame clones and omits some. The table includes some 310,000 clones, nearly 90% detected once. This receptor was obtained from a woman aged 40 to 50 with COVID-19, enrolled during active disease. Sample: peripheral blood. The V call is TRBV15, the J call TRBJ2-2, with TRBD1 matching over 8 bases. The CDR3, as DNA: TGTGCCACCAGCAGAGGAATGGTTGGACAGGGGAACACCGGGGAGCTGTTTTTT. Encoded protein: CATSRGMVGQGNTGELFF.